This TCR beta chain was observed in a study of cytomegalovirus exposure and HLA in healthy donors. Study-wide results and caveats: Immune exposure was documented only through CMV serostatus. According to reports, the classifier identified cytomegalovirus status with high specificity and sensitivity. TCR beta chains numbering approximately 150 were designated cytomegalovirus-associated.

Remarks on this clone: Its target is not known.

13 Jbeta primers and 60 Vbeta primers were used for the PCR. Produced via immunoSEQ multiplex PCR; TCRdb's table is partial and in-frame only. The table records tens of thousands of clones, approximately 81% of them present only once. The CDR3 has 15 residues. Deletions cut 5 bases from V and 1 base from J, with 12 bases between. Germline values: CDR1 MDHEN, CDR2 SYDVKM. This chain uses TRBV28 with TRBJ1-3; D is possibly TRBD1 (6 bases). This TCR was sampled from a woman in her thirties in good health and CMV-seronegative. Sequenced material: PBMCs. The CDR3 DNA follows: TGTGCCAGCAGTCCTCTGACAGGATCTGGAAACACCATATATTTT. Its protein product is CASSPLTGSGNTIYF.